This entry features one T cell receptor (beta chain) sequence. Its antigen is unidentified. The sample belongs to a study of cytotoxic CD8 clonotypes in ibrutinib-treated CLL. At the level of the study: The average sample held around 280,000 productive templates and 75,000 to 100,000 productive rearrangements.

TCRdb's table, derived via immunoSEQ multiplex PCR, lists solely in-frame clones and lacks some. The sample lists about 300,000 clones, around 69% occurring once. Germline assignment: CDR1 SGHAT and CDR2 FQNNGV. The CDR3 runs 15 residues. The V gene end was trimmed by 1 base and the J gene end by 4 bases; junction bases not matched to a gene: 7. Overall study results and limits: Clonality climbed at ibrutinib response, then dropped toward baseline at progression. Public clonotypes were seen rarely and were contracted or stable on treatment. In comparison with age-matched healthy donors, baseline clonality was higher and tracked circulating CD8+ T-cell counts.

This sequence was found in a human donor with chronic lymphocytic leukemia. The specimen comprised PBMCs, sampled at disease progression, from a patient treated with ibrutinib. The rearrangement joins TRBV11-2 to TRBJ2-7; 7 bases are shared with TRBD1. CDR3 sequence (DNA): TGTGCCAGCAGCTTAGGGGCAGGGGGTAGATACGAGCAGTACTTC. Translating it yields CASSLGAGGRYEQYF.